A selection of T cell receptor beta chains follows, all from one sample in a study of cytomegalovirus exposure and HLA in healthy donors. Sequencing was performed with immunoSEQ multiplex PCR; in TCRdb, only in-frame clones are kept and a portion is missing. The data show about 180,000 clones, roughly four fifths seen once. Input material: PBMCs. The receptors come from a male donor in good health and CMV-seronegative. Each CDR3 is given with its conserved first and last residue. The order of the fields is D gene, J gene, clone size, V gene, CDR3 DNA, CDR3 protein. A D gene is named only where the DNA matches it firmly. The size entry is marked missing in some rows and otherwise reads once, few, many or a size class.

D: TRBD1
J: TRBJ1-1
size: -
V: TRBV30
DNA: TGTGCCTGGAGTGTACGTAACAGGGGAAGGACTGAAGCTTTCTTT
CDR3: CAWSVRNRGRTEAFF

D: TRBD1
J: TRBJ2-4
size: -
V: TRBV4-3
DNA: TGCGCCAGCAGCCCTACTGACAGGGGACTTGCCAAAAACATTCAGTACTTC
CDR3: CASSPTDRGLAKNIQYF

D: TRBD2
J: TRBJ2-1
size: -
V: TRBV14
DNA: TGTGCCAGCAGCTCGCTAGCGGCCGTCTCCTACAATGAGCAGTTCTTC
CDR3: CASSSLAAVSYNEQFF

D: TRBD2
J: TRBJ2-3
size: -
V: TRBV30
DNA: TGTGCCTGGACCGGGGGCGGGAGGGCCGTTAGCACAGATACGCAGTATTTT
CDR3: CAWTGGGRAVSTDTQYF

D: -
J: TRBJ1-2
size: -
V: TRBV30
DNA: TGTGCCTGGAGTGTACAGGGACGGATTAACTATGGCTACACCTTC
CDR3: CAWSVQGRINYGYTF

D: -
J: TRBJ2-5
size: -
V: TRBV29-1
DNA: TGCAGCGTTCCATTAGGGGCAGAGCAGTACTTC
CDR3: CSVPLGAEQYF

D: TRBD2
J: TRBJ2-2
size: -
V: TRBV7-8
DNA: TGTGCCAGCAGCGAGCGGGAGCGGAACACCGGGGAGCTGTTTTTT
CDR3: CASSERERNTGELFF

D: -
J: TRBJ1-2
size: -
V: TRBV19
DNA: TGTGCCAGTAGTGCGGGGGACACCAGCTATGGCTACACCTTC
CDR3: CASSAGDTSYGYTF

D: -
J: TRBJ1-5
size: -
V: TRBV6-6
DNA: TGTGCCACCTTGCCGGCAGGGAGGAATCAGCCCCAGCATTTT
CDR3: CATLPAGRNQPQHF

D: TRBD1
J: TRBJ1-2
size: once
V: TRBV9
DNA: TGTGCCAGCAGCGCCGGACAGGGGGCGAGTTATGGCTACACCTTC
CDR3: CASSAGQGASYGYTF

D: -
J: TRBJ2-4
size: -
V: TRBV5-1
DNA: TGCGCCAGCAGCCCAGGACAGATTTTTACGGACATTCAGTACTTC
CDR3: CASSPGQIFTDIQYF

D: TRBD2
J: TRBJ2-1
size: -
V: TRBV4-3
DNA: TGCGCCAGCAGCCAAGAGCTAGTAGCGGGAGGGTACAATGAGCAGTTCTTC
CDR3: CASSQELVAGGYNEQFF

D: TRBD2
J: TRBJ2-1
size: -
V: TRBV11-2
DNA: TGTGCCAGCGGGGTAGCGGGGGGCGTAAATGAGCAGTTCTTC
CDR3: CASGVAGGVNEQFF

D: TRBD1
J: TRBJ1-1
size: -
V: TRBV7-6
DNA: TGTGCCAGCAGCCTTACAGACAGGGATGAAGCTTTCTTT
CDR3: CASSLTDRDEAFF

D: -
J: TRBJ1-2
size: -
V: TRBV5-6
DNA: TGTGCCAGCAGCTTGAACCAGGGCTACACCTTC
CDR3: CASSLNQGYTF

D: TRBD1
J: TRBJ2-5
size: -
V: TRBV10-2
DNA: TGCGCCAGCAGATGGGGACAGCAAGAGACCCAGTACTTC
CDR3: CASRWGQQETQYF

D: TRBD1
J: TRBJ1-3
size: -
V: TRBV2
DNA: TGTGCCAGCAGCGAAACCACAGGGGGACCTGGAAACACCATATATTTT
CDR3: CASSETTGGPGNTIYF

D: -
J: TRBJ2-3
size: -
V: TRBV7-9
DNA: TGTGCCAGCAGCTTCGGGTCGCCGGTCGGGAACCTAGATACGCAGTATTTT
CDR3: CASSFGSPVGNLDTQYF

D: -
J: TRBJ2-2
size: -
V: TRBV29-1
DNA: TGCAGCGTTGAACAGGGCGTCACCGGGGAGCTGTTTTTT
CDR3: CSVEQGVTGELFF

D: TRBD1
J: TRBJ2-1
size: few
V: TRBV18
DNA: TGTGCCAGCTCACCCCGATCACCGGGACAGGCGTCCTACAATGAGCAGTTCTTC
CDR3: CASSPRSPGQASYNEQFF

D: -
J: TRBJ1-1
size: -
V: TRBV6-5
DNA: TGTGCCAGCAGTTACTCCAGGGTTGGGGACACTGAAGCTTTCTTT
CDR3: CASSYSRVGDTEAFF

D: -
J: TRBJ1-1
size: once
V: TRBV7-9
DNA: TGTGCCAGCAGCTTAGGGGGGGGTGCAGCTTTCTTT
CDR3: CASSLGGGAAFF

D: -
J: TRBJ1-5
size: -
V: TRBV6-1
DNA: TGTGCCAGCAGTGAAGATCCGGGTCAGCCCCAGCATTTT
CDR3: CASSEDPGQPQHF

D: -
J: TRBJ1-5
size: -
V: TRBV2
DNA: TGTGCCAGCAGTGATATAGGGGATCAGCCCCAGCATTTT
CDR3: CASSDIGDQPQHF

D: TRBD2
J: TRBJ2-1
size: few
V: TRBV12-5
DNA: TGTGCTAGTGGAATTTCCGGGACTAGCGCTGGGAATGAGCAGTTCTTC
CDR3: CASGISGTSAGNEQFF

D: TRBD1
J: TRBJ1-2
size: -
V: TRBV29-1
DNA: TGCAGCGTCCAGGGACAGATCTATGGCTACACCTTC
CDR3: CSVQGQIYGYTF

D: -
J: TRBJ1-2
size: -
V: TRBV6-1
DNA: TGTGCCAGCAGCCTTGACATCCAACTCGGCTATGGCTACACCTTC
CDR3: CASSLDIQLGYGYTF

D: -
J: TRBJ1-2
size: -
V: TRBV28
DNA: TGTGCCAGCAACTGGGCAGTTAACTATGGCTACACCTTC
CDR3: CASNWAVNYGYTF

D: -
J: TRBJ2-7
size: -
V: TRBV5-1
DNA: TGCGCCAGCAGCTTGGTAGGGACATCCTACGAGCAGTACTTC
CDR3: CASSLVGTSYEQYF

D: -
J: TRBJ1-6
size: once
V: TRBV7-3
DNA: TGTGCCAGCAGCTTAGGAGGCAGAAATTCACCCCTCCACTTT
CDR3: CASSLGGRNSPLHF

D: -
J: TRBJ1-5
size: -
V: TRBV6-5
DNA: TGTGCCAGCAGTTACCGCGGACAGTTTCAAGCCCAACATTTT
CDR3: CASSYRGQFQAQHF

D: -
J: TRBJ1-2
size: -
V: TRBV5-4
DNA: TGTGCCAGCAGCTTGGCGGGACAACAAGACTATGGCTACACCTTC
CDR3: CASSLAGQQDYGYTF

D: -
J: TRBJ1-5
size: -
V: TRBV5-1
DNA: TGCGCCAGCAGCTTAACAACAGGGAGCAATCAGCCCCAGCATTTT
CDR3: CASSLTTGSNQPQHF

D: TRBD2
J: TRBJ2-7
size: few
V: TRBV6-5
DNA: TGTGCCAGCAGTTCCGCAGGGATTGGGGGGGGAGAGCAGTACTTC
CDR3: CASSSAGIGGGEQYF

D: -
J: TRBJ1-4
size: few
V: TRBV11-1
DNA: TGTGCCAGCGCATCCAGGTCTGAAAAACTGTTTTTT
CDR3: CASASRSEKLFF

D: TRBD1
J: TRBJ2-7
size: -
V: TRBV11-2
DNA: TGTGCCAGCAGCTCGACAGGGTGGGAGCAGTACTTC
CDR3: CASSSTGWEQYF

D: -
J: TRBJ1-2
size: -
V: TRBV28
DNA: TGTGCCAGCAGTTTATCGCGAGGAGCTAACTATGGCTACACCTTC
CDR3: CASSLSRGANYGYTF

D: TRBD1
J: TRBJ2-5
size: -
V: TRBV30
DNA: TGTGCCTGGAGTAGAAACAGGGGGGAGACCCAGTACTTC
CDR3: CAWSRNRGETQYF

D: -
J: TRBJ1-2
size: once
V: TRBV6-5
DNA: TGTGCCAGCAGACGACAGCCTAGTATAAGCTACACCTTC
CDR3: CASRRQPSISYTF

D: TRBD1
J: TRBJ1-3
size: -
V: TRBV27
DNA: TGTGCCAGCAGAGGGACAGGGGCGGGAAACACCATATATTTT
CDR3: CASRGTGAGNTIYF

D: TRBD2
J: TRBJ2-7
size: few
V: TRBV30
DNA: TGTGCCTGGACCCTATTTGGGACTAACTCCTACGAGCAGTACTTC
CDR3: CAWTLFGTNSYEQYF

D: TRBD2
J: TRBJ2-1
size: -
V: TRBV28
DNA: TGTGCCAGCAGTTTATCCACTAGCGGGAGGGGTAATGAGCAGTTCTTC
CDR3: CASSLSTSGRGNEQFF